This T cell receptor (beta chain) was identified during a study of cytomegalovirus exposure and HLA in healthy donors. Primers: 60 Vbeta forward and 13 Jbeta reverse. Data came from immunoSEQ multiplex PCR; TCRdb stores just in-frame clones and leaves some out. The repertoire holds roughly 86,000 clones, with roughly 80% as singletons. About this clone: The antigen remains unidentified.

Looked up from germline, CDR1 is SEHNR and CDR2 is FQNEAQ (reference sequence). Trimming cost V 5 bases and J 0 bases, with 10 bases left between them. CDR3 length equals 14 residues. Findings and caveats of the study: Available immune exposure information covered CMV serostatus only. The study found most TCR sequences rare, yet found some public TCRs in many donors. A later analysis reportedly found that, within productive TCRs, an Asian-associated ancestry cluster had fewer N-insertions than the mean observed across the approximately 600 donors.

The chain carries TRBV7-9 and TRBJ1-1; D might be TRBD1 (6 bases). Material: PBMCs. The TCR sequence derives from a man aged 45-60 years in good health and CMV-seropositive. The CDR3 coding sequence is TGTGCCAGCAGCCTAGACAGGCTGAACACTGAAGCTTTCTTT. Its translation: CASSLDRLNTEAFF.